The next 23 T cell receptor beta chains were all read from a single sample in a study of PD-1 blockade in classical Hodgkin lymphoma (TCRdb year 2020). The time point label for this specimen denotes: cycle 1 day 1 (C1D1), immediately before nivolumab initiation. Relapse after autologous stem cell transplantation had occurred in all trial patients, and cohorts A, B and C were distinguished by prior brentuximab vedotin exposure. The library was generated by the immunoSEQ multiplex PCR assay. TCRdb stores this immuneACCESS table with in-frame sequences only. Part of the clones is absent; in the studies checked, under half of the shortfall reflects unresolved V genes, and no reason is known for the rest. The sample contains more than 40,000 clones, over 70% of them found a single time. Of the sample, about a fifth is held by the ten largest clones. The source material was peripheral blood mononuclear cells (PBMCs), sampled at baseline. The receptors were gathered from a human donor with classical Hodgkin lymphoma.

This sequence joins TRBV5-1 and TRBJ1-4; D unresolved. Germline values: CDR1 SGHRS, CDR2 YFSETQ. V was pared by 0 bases and J by 8 bases, with 14 bases between. CDR3 length: 15 amino acids. As DNA, the CDR3 is TGCGCCAGCAGCTTGGTCGGTTTCACGGAGGAAAAACTGTTTTTT. This encodes CASSLVGFTEEKLFF.

In this sample, this clone is medium-sized (0.01 to 0.1%). V is TRBV10-3 and J is TRBJ2-7; no reliable D call. This CDR3 region has 11 residues. The V gene lost 3 bases and the J gene lost 5 bases, with 5 bases spanning the gap. The germline V gene has CDR1 ENHRY and CDR2 SYGVKD. The CDR3 region has the DNA TGTGCCATCAGTGATTTGAACGAGCAGTACTTC. Its translation is CAISDLNEQYF.

This clone came up a few times. V gene TRBV2 combines with J gene TRBJ1-2; D may be TRBD1 (5 bases). Germline V gives CDR1 SNHLY, CDR2 FYNNEI. Deletions cut 6 bases from V and 4 bases from J, with 12 bases between. This CDR3 has 13 residues. The CDR3 loop reads CASRIRDGYGYTF. The CDR3 nucleotides read TGTGCCAGCAGGATCAGGGACGGCTATGGCTACACCTTC.

This clone has just a few counts. The genes are TRBV18 and TRBJ1-5; 10 nucleotides agree with TRBD1. V lost 6 bases to trimming and J lost 5 bases; unmatched junction nucleotides: 4. CDR1 and CDR2 (germline): KGHSH, LQKENI. This CDR3 has 14 amino acids. The CDR3 reads CASSLTGGDQPQHF. The CDR3 DNA sequence: TGTGCCAGCTCGCTGACAGGGGGCGATCAGCCCCAGCATTTT. The whole variable domain, filled in from reference TRBV18 and TRBJ1-5, reads NAGVMQNPRHLVRRRGQEARLRCSPMKGHSHVYWYRQLPEEGLKFMVYLQKENIIDESGMPKERFSAEFPKEGPSILRIQQVVRGDSAAYFCASSLTGGDQPQHFGDGTRLSIL.

V is TRBV6-6 and J is TRBJ2-7, with D perhaps assigned TRBD1 or TRBD2 (5 bases each). Trimming removed 8 bases from V and 3 bases from J, with 14 bases in between. Germline CDR1 is MNHNY and CDR2 is SVGAGI (reference sequence). This CDR3 has 13 amino acids. CDR3 sequence: CASGDPLRYEQYF. In DNA form, the CDR3 reads TGTGCCAGCGGGGACCCGCTTCGCTACGAGCAGTACTTC.

The chain combines TRBV12-5 with TRBJ1-1, with D tentatively TRBD1 (5 bases). The V and J ends lost 1 base and 8 bases respectively, with 14 bases between them. CDR1 and CDR2 (germline): LGHNT, FRNRAP. The CDR3 runs 14 residues. CDR3 sequence reads: CASGLGVVRGEAFF. The CDR3 coding sequence is TGTGCTAGTGGTTTGGGGGTCGTGAGGGGAGAAGCTTTCTTT.

This clone turned up a few times. The V call is TRBV18, the J call TRBJ2-5, with 8 bases identical to TRBD1. The J segment lost 2 bases and the V segment lost 0 bases, leaving 8 bases of the junction unmatched. The germline gives CDR1 KGHSH, CDR2 LQKENI. CDR3 length: 17 amino acids. CDR3 nucleotides: TGTGCCAGCTCACCACCCCAGGGGGCGACAGCGCAAGAGACCCAGTACTTC. Translation: CASSPPQGATAQETQYF.

This chain's CDR3 is CAWSVGGGAHEKLFF. CDR3 bases: TGTGCCTGGAGTGTAGGTGGAGGGGCCCATGAAAAACTGTTTTTT. V usage is TRBV30 and J usage is TRBJ1-4; weak D call: TRBD1 (5 bases). This CDR3 is built from 15 residues. V was pared by 0 bases and J by 6 bases, with 14 bases between. Germline V gene lookup returns CDR1 GTSNPN and CDR2 SVGIG (reference sequence). Full variable domain (remainder filled in from reference TRBV30 and TRBJ1-4): SQTIHQWPATLVQPVGSPLSLECTVEGTSNPNLYWYRQAAGRGLQLLFYSVGIGQISSEVPQNLSASRPQDRQFILSSKKLLLSDSGFYLCAWSVGGGAHEKLFFGSGTQLSVL.

The CDR3 protein is CASSPWTSPNEQFF. The CDR3 DNA follows: TGTGCCAGCAGCCCTTGGACTAGCCCCAATGAGCAGTTCTTC. The gene calls are TRBV7-9 and TRBJ2-1; TRBD2 agrees at 8 bases. This CDR3 region has 14 residues. The J segment lost 6 bases and the V segment lost 5 bases, leaving 6 bases of the junction unmatched. Germline lookup yields CDR1 SEHNR and CDR2 FQNEAQ (reference sequence).

The chain has TRBV28 and TRBJ1-2, with 8 nucleotides matching TRBD1. The germline CDR1 and CDR2 sequences are MDHEN and SYDVKM. Trimming cost V 3 bases and J 6 bases; bases outside gene matches: 9. This CDR3 is 15 amino acids long. For the CDR3, the DNA is TGTGCCAGCAGTTTTGTGGTAGCAGGGGGCCATGGCTACACCTTC. Protein sequence: CASSFVVAGGHGYTF.

V and J are TRBV7-6 and TRBJ1-1; TRBD1 aligns across 11 bases. Germline lookup yields CDR1 SGHVS and CDR2 FNYEAQ. The CDR3 totals 16 residues. J lost 10 bases, V lost 4 bases, and 14 bases had no gene match. CDR3 residues: CASSSLLGQGERGAFF. The CDR3, as DNA: TGTGCCAGCAGCTCGCTTCTGGGACAGGGGGAAAGAGGAGCTTTCTTT.

The V call is TRBV6-5, the J call TRBJ1-3; D uncertain. The CDR3 covers 14 residues. Between the trimmed V and J ends, which lost 4 bases and 4 bases, there was a span of 11 bases. Looked up from germline, CDR1 is MNHEY and CDR2 is SVGAGI. The CDR3 protein is CASSSTARGNTIYF. In DNA form, the CDR3 reads TGTGCCAGCAGTTCGACGGCGAGAGGAAACACCATATATTTT.

In its sample, this clone ranks as medium-sized (0.01 to 0.1%). The rearrangement links TRBV29-1 to TRBJ2-2; D is uncertain. The germline V gene encodes CDR1 SQVTM and CDR2 ANQGSEA. V was pared by 6 bases and J by 0 bases, with 20 bases between. This CDR3 has 17 amino acids. The CDR3 region is CSVPDPIDSPNTGELFF. CDR3 DNA: TGCAGCGTGCCGGACCCAATCGACTCCCCGAACACCGGGGAGCTGTTTTTT.

V and J are TRBV5-6 and TRBJ1-5; a weak D match, TRBD1 (5 bases). The V gene's germline CDR1 is SGHDT and CDR2 YYEEEE. Trimming cost V 0 bases and J 2 bases, with 9 bases left between them. This CDR3 contains 15 residues. CDR3 sequence (DNA): TGTGCCAGCAGCTTGGCGGGGGTTGGCAATCAGCCCCAGCATTTT. It encodes CASSLAGVGNQPQHF. The full variable domain, in which reference TRBV5-6 and TRBJ1-5 provide the parts outside the CDR3, is DAGVTQSPTHLIKTRGQQVTLRCSPKSGHDTVSWYQQALGQGPQFIFQYYEEEERQRGNFPDRFSGHQFPNYSSELNVNALLLGDSALYLCASSLAGVGNQPQHFGDGTRLSIL.

This chain connects TRBV7-2 to TRBJ1-5, with D possibly being TRBD1 (5 bases). V dropped 4 bases and J dropped 1 base, with 17 bases sitting between them. Germline V lookup: CDR1 SGHTA, CDR2 FQGNSA. CDR3 length equals 17 residues. The CDR3 nucleotides are TGTGCCAGCAGCTATGGGAGGGGTGCCGTAAGCAATCAGCCCCAGCATTTT. It translates to CASSYGRGAVSNQPQHF.

This clone was seen a single time. The V gene is TRBV27, the J gene TRBJ1-1, with 8 bases matching TRBD1. Trimming cost V 6 bases and J 4 bases; bases outside gene matches: 7. Germline CDR1 is MNHEY and CDR2 is SMNVEV (reference sequence). The CDR3 extends over 14 amino acids. The CDR3 DNA reads as TGTGCCAGCAGCTTCACGACAGGGGCCACTGAAGCTTTCTTT. Translating gives CASSFTTGATEAFF.

This clone was observed once. The chain carries TRBV27 and TRBJ1-4, with D maybe TRBD1 (5 bases). The germline gives CDR1 MNHEY, CDR2 SMNVEV (reference sequence). There are 14 residues in the CDR3. V dropped 4 bases and J dropped 3 bases, with 9 bases sitting between them. The CDR3 nucleotides read TGTGCCAGCAGTTACGGGGGATCTAATGAAAAACTGTTTTTT. It specifies CASSYGGSNEKLFF.

The J gene is TRBJ2-7, the V gene TRBV19; D is ambiguous. Germline lookup yields CDR1 LNHDA and CDR2 SQIVND (reference sequence). Trimming removed 0 bases at V and 3 bases at J, with 9 bases between. This CDR3 contains 14 residues. The CDR3 sequence is CASSIDGHLYEQYF. In nucleotides, the CDR3 is TGTGCCAGTAGTATAGACGGGCACCTCTACGAGCAGTACTTC.

V usage is TRBV2 and J usage is TRBJ2-5; D not resolved. This CDR3 contains 12 residues. The germline V and J ends were trimmed by 6 bases and 1 base, with 6 bases remaining between them. CDR1 SNHLY and CDR2 FYNNEI come from the germline V gene. CDR3 nucleotides: TGTGCCAGCAGAACTCTCCAAGAGACCCAGTACTTC. Residues: CASRTLQETQYF.

The V and J genes are TRBV19 and TRBJ2-7; 7 bases line up with TRBD1. V trimming: 6 bases; J trimming: 0 bases; junction bases outside the gene matches: 8. CDR1 is LNHDA and CDR2 is SQIVND in the germline V gene (reference sequence). The CDR3 runs 15 residues. In DNA form, the CDR3 reads TGTGCCAGTAGCTCCGACAGGGATCCCTCCTACGAGCAGTACTTC. Translated: CASSSDRDPSYEQYF. Drawing the rest from reference TRBV19 and TRBJ2-7, the complete variable domain is DGGITQSPKYLFRKEGQNVTLSCEQNLNHDAMYWYRQDPGQGLRLIYYSQIVNDFQKGDIAEGYSVSREKKESFPLTVTSAQKNPTAFYLCASSSDRDPSYEQYFGPGTRLTVT.

About this clone itself: Other DNA sequences in the same sample also yield this CDR3. The rearrangement links TRBV9 to TRBJ2-1, with 8 bases matching TRBD2. The CDR3 length is 15 residues. Germline V gives CDR1 SGDLS, CDR2 YYNGEE. With 3 bases clipped from V and 0 bases from J, the junction kept 2 bases outside the gene matches. The DNA for the CDR3 is TGTGCCAGCAGCGGTGGGACTAGCTCCTACAATGAGCAGTTCTTC. Translation gives CASSGGTSSYNEQFF.

This clone appeared once. V usage is TRBV10-1 and J usage is TRBJ2-7, with D unclear. The CDR3 has 13 residues. With 6 bases removed from V and 6 bases from J, the gap between germline ends came to 15 bases. Germline CDR1 reads WNHNN; CDR2 reads SYGVQD (reference sequence). CDR3 loop: CASRQVPGGEQYF. The CDR3 coding sequence is TGCGCCAGCAGGCAAGTCCCCGGCGGCGAGCAGTACTTC.

This clone was seen a few times. The chain employs TRBV5-6 and TRBJ2-7; TRBD1 matches at 11 bases. The CDR3 sequence is 15 residues long. The J segment lost 3 bases and the V segment lost 4 bases, leaving 6 bases of the junction unmatched. Looked up from germline, CDR1 is SGHDT and CDR2 is YYEEEE. Written as DNA, the CDR3 is TGTGCCAGCAGCATCCGGGACAGGGGGTTCTACGAGCAGTACTTC. Its protein product is CASSIRDRGFYEQYF.